Sequencing of this TCR beta chain was carried out in a study of blood T cell repertoires in COVID-19. Study-wide background: Material from acute and convalescent COVID-19 was sourced from the United States, Italy and Spain. In each case, the material was cDNA or gDNA derived from T cells, B-cell-depleted T cells, or PBMCs.

This CDR3 is 15 amino acids long. V lost 4 bases to trimming and J lost 4 bases; unmatched junction nucleotides: 4. Germline CDR1 reads SGHRS; CDR2 reads YFSETQ. In the study's own analysis: Amplification from reference gene primers served as the basis for estimated nucleated cell counts. Method: immunoSEQ multiplex PCR; TCRdb's copy keeps in-frame clones and lacks some. The DNA gave D and trimming, while V, J and clone size come from that table. The data contain over 150,000 clones, roughly nine tenths of them singletons. The TCR originated in a man aged 18 to 30 who had recovered from COVID-19. This rearrangement joins TRBV5-1 to TRBJ2-2; 10 bases agree with TRBD1. Sample: peripheral blood. The CDR3 DNA is TGCGCCAGCAGCGTGGGACAGGGGAGCACCGGGGAGCTGTTTTTT. Amino acids: CASSVGQGSTGELFF. The full variable domain, with the rest looked up from reference TRBV5-1 and TRBJ2-2, is KAGVTQTPRYLIKTRGQQVTLSCSPISGHRSVSWYQQTPGQGLQFLFEYFSETQRNKGNFPGRFSGRQFSNSRSEMNVSTLELGDSALYLCASSVGQGSTGELFFGEGSRLTVL.